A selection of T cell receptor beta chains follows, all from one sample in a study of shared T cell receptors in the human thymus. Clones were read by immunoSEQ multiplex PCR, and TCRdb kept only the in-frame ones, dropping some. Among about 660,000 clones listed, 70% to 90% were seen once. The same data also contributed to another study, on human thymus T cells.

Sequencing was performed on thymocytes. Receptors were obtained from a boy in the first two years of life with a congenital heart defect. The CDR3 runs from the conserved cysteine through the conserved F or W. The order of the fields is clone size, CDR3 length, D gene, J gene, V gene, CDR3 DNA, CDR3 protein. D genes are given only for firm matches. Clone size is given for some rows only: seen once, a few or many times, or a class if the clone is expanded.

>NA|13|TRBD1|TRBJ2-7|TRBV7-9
TGTGCCAGCAGCTGGACAGGGCGGTACGAGCAGTACTTC
CASSWTGRYEQYF
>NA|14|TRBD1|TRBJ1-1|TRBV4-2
TGTGCCAGCAGCCTAGGACAGGGTGGAACTGAAGCTTTCTTT
CASSLGQGGTEAFF
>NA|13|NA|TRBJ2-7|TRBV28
TGTGCCAGCAGGTCAGGGGGGAGATACGAGCAGTACTTC
CASRSGGRYEQYF
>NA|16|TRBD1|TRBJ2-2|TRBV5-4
TGTGCCAGCAGCTTGGGGACAGGGGGCGCAGGCGGGGAGCTGTTTTTT
CASSLGTGGAGGELFF
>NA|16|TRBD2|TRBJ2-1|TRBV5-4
TGTGCCAGCAGCTTGGTGCGGGAGGGCCCTTCCTATGAGCAGTTCTTC
CASSLVREGPSYEQFF
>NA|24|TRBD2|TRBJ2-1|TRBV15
TGTGCCACCAGCACATTGACCTCACCCGGGGGAGGGGAGCGTGGGGGAATCTGCTACAATGAGCAGTTCTTC
CATSTLTSPGGGERGGICYNEQFF
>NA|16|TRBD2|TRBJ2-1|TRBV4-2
TGTGCCAGCAGCCAAGTGATTAGCGGGAGGAGCAATGAGCAGTTCTTC
CASSQVISGRSNEQFF
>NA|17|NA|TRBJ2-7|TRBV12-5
TGTGCTAGTGGTTTGGCCAGGACGGGATTGAGCTCCTACGAGCAGTACTTC
CASGLARTGLSSYEQYF
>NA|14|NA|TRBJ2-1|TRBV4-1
TGCGCCAGCAGCCAAGATTTCGGGGAACGCGAGCAGTTCTTC
CASSQDFGEREQFF
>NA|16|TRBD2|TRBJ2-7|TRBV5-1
TGCGCCAGCAGCTTAGGTTCGGGCGGGAGGGTCTACGAGCAGTACTTC
CASSLGSGGRVYEQYF
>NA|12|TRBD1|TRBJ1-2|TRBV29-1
TGCAGCGTTGAGGCGGGACAGGGACCCTACACCTTC
CSVEAGQGPYTF
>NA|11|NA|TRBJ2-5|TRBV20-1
TGCAGTGCAAGGGGTCAGGAGACCCAGTACTTC
CSARGQETQYF
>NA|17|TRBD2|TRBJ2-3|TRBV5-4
TGTGCCAGCAGCTTGTGGCCTAGCGGGAAAGGCACAGATACGCAGTATTTT
CASSLWPSGKGTDTQYF
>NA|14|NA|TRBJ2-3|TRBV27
TGTGCCAGCCTCCCACGACAGTCCACAGATACGCAGTATTTT
CASLPRQSTDTQYF
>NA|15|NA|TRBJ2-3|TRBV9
TGTGCCAGCAGCGTAGCTCTCCCTGGCACAGATACGCAGTATTTT
CASSVALPGTDTQYF
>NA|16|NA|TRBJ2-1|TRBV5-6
TGTGCCAGCAGCCTCCCAGGGCATCGGGGGAACAATGAGCAGTTCTTC
CASSLPGHRGNNEQFF
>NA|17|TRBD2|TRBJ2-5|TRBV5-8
TGTGCCAGCAGCTCCACTAGCGGGAGGGCCCCCAGAGAGACCCAGTACTTC
CASSSTSGRAPRETQYF
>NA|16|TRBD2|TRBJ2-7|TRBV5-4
TGTGCCAGCAGCTTGGGGTTGGCGGGAGTCTCCTACGAGCAGTACTTC
CASSLGLAGVSYEQYF
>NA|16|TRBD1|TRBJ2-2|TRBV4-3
TGCGCCAGCAGCCGCGACCACAGGGGGCTGGGCGGGGAGCTGTTTTTT
CASSRDHRGLGGELFF
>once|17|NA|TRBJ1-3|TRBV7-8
TGTGCCAGCAGCTTAAGGCGTTCCGGCAGGGCTGGAAACACCATATATTTT
CASSLRRSGRAGNTIYF
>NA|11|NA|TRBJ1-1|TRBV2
TGTGCCAGCACTCAACAGTCTGAAGCTTTCTTT
CASTQQSEAFF
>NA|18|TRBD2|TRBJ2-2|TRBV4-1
TGCGCCAGCAGCCACGCTGGTGGACTAGCGGAGAACACCGGGGAGCTGTTTTTT
CASSHAGGLAENTGELFF
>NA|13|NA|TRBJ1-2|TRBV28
TGTGCCAGCAGTATCGACAGCTACTATGGCTACACCTTC
CASSIDSYYGYTF
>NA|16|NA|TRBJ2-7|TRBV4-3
TGCGCCAGCAGCCCGCATGGGGAGATCCCAGGCTACGAGCAGTACTTC
CASSPHGEIPGYEQYF
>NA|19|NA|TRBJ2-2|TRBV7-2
TGTGCCAGCAGCCCACAAACACAGGGCCAGAGTTGGAACACCGGGGAGCTGTTTTTT
CASSPQTQGQSWNTGELFF
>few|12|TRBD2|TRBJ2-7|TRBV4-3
TGCGCCAGCAGCCTGGGGGGGGACGAGCAGTACTTC
CASSLGGDEQYF
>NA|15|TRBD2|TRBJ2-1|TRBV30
TGTGCCTGGATATACCGACTAGCGGGAGTGACTGAGCAGTTCTTC
CAWIYRLAGVTEQFF
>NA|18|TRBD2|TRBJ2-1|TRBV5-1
TGCGCCAGCAGCACCAAAGGACACAGCGGGAGCTCCTACAATGAGCAGTTCTTC
CASSTKGHSGSSYNEQFF
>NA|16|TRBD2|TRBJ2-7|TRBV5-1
TGCGCCAGCAGCTTGGGCCCTAGCGGGACCCTCGGCGAGCAGTACTTC
CASSLGPSGTLGEQYF
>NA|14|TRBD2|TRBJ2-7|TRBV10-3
TGTGCCATCAGCCCCGGGACTAGGCAATACGAGCAGTACTTC
CAISPGTRQYEQYF
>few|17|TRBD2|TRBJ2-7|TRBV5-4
TGTGCCAGCAGCGCACCCGAGGGGCGGGAGACCTCCTACGAGCAGTACTTC
CASSAPEGRETSYEQYF
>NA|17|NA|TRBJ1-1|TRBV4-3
TGCGCCAGCAGCCTCTCAACCCCCACAGGGATTGGCACTGAAGCTTTCTTT
CASSLSTPTGIGTEAFF
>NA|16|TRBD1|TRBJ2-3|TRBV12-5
TGTGCTAGTGGTTTGGACCACAGGGGGTGGACAGATACGCAGTATTTT
CASGLDHRGWTDTQYF
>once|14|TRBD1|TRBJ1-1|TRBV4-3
TGCGCCAGCAGCCAAGAAGGGGGCAGGGCTGAAGCTTTCTTT
CASSQEGGRAEAFF
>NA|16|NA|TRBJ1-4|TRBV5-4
TGTGCCAGCAGCATACGACAGGTTGCAACTAATGAAAAACTGTTTTTT
CASSIRQVATNEKLFF
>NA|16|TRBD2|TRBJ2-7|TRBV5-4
TGTGCCAGCAGCTTGGGGACTAGCGGGAGGGCCCACGAGCAGTACTTC
CASSLGTSGRAHEQYF
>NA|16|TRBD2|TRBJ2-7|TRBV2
TGTGCCAGCAGTGTGGGTGCGCGGGAGGGCCGCTACGAGCAGTACTTC
CASSVGAREGRYEQYF
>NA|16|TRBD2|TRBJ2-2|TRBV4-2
TGTGCCAGCAGCCAAGATAACTCGGGACTAGCCGGGGAGCTGTTTTTT
CASSQDNSGLAGELFF
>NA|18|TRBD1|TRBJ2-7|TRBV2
TGTGCCAGCAGGAACCGGGACAGGGGGCGCAAAGCCCCGGACGAGCAGTACTTC
CASRNRDRGRKAPDEQYF